This T cell receptor (beta chain) was profiled in a study of post-analysis software for immune sequencing data. Study context: Relapsing-remitting, secondary progressive and progressive-relapsing courses of multiple sclerosis were included.

The V and J ends lost 5 bases and 8 bases respectively, with 16 bases between them. This CDR3 is built from 14 residues. Germline CDR1 and CDR2: SGHTA and FQGNSA. This clonotype was recorded at least ten times. Its specificity is unknown. Study-wide results and limits: Those with multiple sclerosis, the patient group, showed significantly lower normalized Chao1 diversity than controls. There were five or six TRBV segments more frequent in patients than controls, and TRBV5-6, TRBV5-1 and TRBV20-1 were among them.

Unique molecular identifiers were carried by the TCR beta cDNA libraries. With roughly 1 to 11 million T cells as the source, a few hundred thousand cDNA molecules resulted. MiXCR was run by TCRdb on the PCR reads, yielding one entry per CDR3 protein. The profile shows about 820,000 distinct CDR3 sequences, approximately 50% of them singletons. Sequences were obtained from blood. The V call is TRBV7-2, the J call TRBJ2-4; a possible D gene is TRBD2 (7 bases). The sequence derives from a girl aged 5 to 17 with multiple sclerosis. CDR3 region: CASSPTRGGDIQYF. Written as DNA, the CDR3 is TGTGCCAGCAGCCCAACCCGCGGGGGCGACATTCAGTACTTC.